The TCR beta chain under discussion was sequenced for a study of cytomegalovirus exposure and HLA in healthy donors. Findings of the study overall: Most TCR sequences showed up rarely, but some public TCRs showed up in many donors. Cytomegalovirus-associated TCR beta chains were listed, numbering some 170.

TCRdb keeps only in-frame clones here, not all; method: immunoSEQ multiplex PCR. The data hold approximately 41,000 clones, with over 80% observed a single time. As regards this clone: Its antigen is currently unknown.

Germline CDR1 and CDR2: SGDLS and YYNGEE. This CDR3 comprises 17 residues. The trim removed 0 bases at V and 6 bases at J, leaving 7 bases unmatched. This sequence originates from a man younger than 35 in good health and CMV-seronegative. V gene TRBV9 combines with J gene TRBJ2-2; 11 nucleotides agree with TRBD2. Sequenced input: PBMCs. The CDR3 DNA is TGTGCCAGCAGCGTAGCTCTTGGACTAGCGGGTCCCGGGGAGCTGTTTTTT. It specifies CASSVALGLAGPGELFF.